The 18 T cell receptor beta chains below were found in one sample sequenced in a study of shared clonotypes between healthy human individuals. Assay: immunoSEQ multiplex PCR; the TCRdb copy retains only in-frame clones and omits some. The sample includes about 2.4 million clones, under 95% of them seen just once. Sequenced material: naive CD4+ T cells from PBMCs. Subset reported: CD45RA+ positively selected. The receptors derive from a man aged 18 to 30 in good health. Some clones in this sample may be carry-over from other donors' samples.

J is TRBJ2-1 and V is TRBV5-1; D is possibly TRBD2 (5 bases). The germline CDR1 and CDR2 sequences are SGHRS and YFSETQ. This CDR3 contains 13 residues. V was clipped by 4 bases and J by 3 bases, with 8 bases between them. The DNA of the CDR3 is TGCGCCAGCAGCCCCGGGATCTACAATGAGCAGTTCTTC. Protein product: CASSPGIYNEQFF.

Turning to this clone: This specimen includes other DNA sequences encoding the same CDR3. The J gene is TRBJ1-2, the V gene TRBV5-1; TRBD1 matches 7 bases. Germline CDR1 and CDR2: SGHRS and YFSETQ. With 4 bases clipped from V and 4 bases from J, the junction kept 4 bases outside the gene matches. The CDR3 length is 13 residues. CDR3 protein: CASSPGTAYGYTF. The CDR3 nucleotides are TGCGCCAGCAGCCCGGGGACAGCCTATGGCTACACCTTC.

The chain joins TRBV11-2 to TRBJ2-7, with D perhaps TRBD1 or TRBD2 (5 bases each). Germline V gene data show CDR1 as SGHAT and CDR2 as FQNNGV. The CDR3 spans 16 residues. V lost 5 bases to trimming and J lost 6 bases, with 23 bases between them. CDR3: CASSPYGARERSEQYF. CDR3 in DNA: TGTGCCAGCAGCCCCTACGGGGCCCGAGAGCGTAGCGAGCAGTACTTC.

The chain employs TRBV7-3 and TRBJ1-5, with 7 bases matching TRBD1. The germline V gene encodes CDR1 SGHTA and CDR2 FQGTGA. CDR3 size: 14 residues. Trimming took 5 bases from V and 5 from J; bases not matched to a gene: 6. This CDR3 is CASSHQGEDQPQHF. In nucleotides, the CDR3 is TGTGCCAGCAGCCACCAGGGGGAGGATCAGCCCCAGCATTTT. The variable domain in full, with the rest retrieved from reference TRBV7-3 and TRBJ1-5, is GAGVSQTPSNKVTEKGKYVELRCDPISGHTALYWYRQSLGQGPEFLIYFQGTGAADDSGLPNDRFFAVRPEGSVSTLKIQRTERGDSAVYLCASSHQGEDQPQHFGDGTRLSIL.

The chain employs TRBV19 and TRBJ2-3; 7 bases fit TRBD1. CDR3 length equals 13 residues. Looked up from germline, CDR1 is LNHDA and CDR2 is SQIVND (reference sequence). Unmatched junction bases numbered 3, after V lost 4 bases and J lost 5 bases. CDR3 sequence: CASSKRGQDTQYF. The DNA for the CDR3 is TGTGCCAGTAGTAAAAGGGGGCAAGATACGCAGTATTTT.

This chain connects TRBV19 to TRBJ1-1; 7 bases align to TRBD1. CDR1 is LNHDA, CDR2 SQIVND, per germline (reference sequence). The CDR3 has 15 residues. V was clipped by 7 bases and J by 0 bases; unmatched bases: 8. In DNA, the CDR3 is TGTGCCAGTACCCACTCGGACAGGATGAACACTGAAGCTTTCTTT. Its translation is CASTHSDRMNTEAFF.

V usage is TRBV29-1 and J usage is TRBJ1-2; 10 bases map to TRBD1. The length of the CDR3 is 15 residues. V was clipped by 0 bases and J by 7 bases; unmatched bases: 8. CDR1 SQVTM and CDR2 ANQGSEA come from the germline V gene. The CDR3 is CSVEEDRGQSGGYTF. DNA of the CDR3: TGCAGCGTTGAAGAAGACAGGGGGCAATCGGGTGGCTACACCTTC.

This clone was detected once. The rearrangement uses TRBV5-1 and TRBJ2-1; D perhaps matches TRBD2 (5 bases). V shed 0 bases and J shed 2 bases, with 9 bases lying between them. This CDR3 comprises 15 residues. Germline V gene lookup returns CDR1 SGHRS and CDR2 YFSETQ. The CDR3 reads CASSLEREPYNEQFF. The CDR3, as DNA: TGCGCCAGCAGCTTGGAGAGGGAGCCCTACAATGAGCAGTTCTTC.

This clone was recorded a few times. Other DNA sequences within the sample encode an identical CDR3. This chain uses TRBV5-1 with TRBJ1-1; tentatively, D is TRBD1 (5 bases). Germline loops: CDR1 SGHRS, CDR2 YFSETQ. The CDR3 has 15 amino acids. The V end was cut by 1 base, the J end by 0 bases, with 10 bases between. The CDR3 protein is CASSLTGRVNTEAFF. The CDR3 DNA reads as TGCGCCAGCAGCTTGACAGGACGGGTGAACACTGAAGCTTTCTTT.

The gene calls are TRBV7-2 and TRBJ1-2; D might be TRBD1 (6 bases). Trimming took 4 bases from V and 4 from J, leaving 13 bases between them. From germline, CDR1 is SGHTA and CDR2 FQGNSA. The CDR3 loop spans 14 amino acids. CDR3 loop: CASSSSTGSYGYTF. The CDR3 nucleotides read TGTGCCAGCAGCTCGTCGACAGGATCCTATGGCTACACCTTC. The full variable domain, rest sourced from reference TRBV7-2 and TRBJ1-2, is GAGVSQSPSNKVTEKGKDVELRCDPISGHTALYWYRQSLGQGLEFLIYFQGNSAPDKSGLPSDRFSAERTGGSVSTLTIQRTQQEDSAVYLCASSSSTGSYGYTFGSGTRLTVV.

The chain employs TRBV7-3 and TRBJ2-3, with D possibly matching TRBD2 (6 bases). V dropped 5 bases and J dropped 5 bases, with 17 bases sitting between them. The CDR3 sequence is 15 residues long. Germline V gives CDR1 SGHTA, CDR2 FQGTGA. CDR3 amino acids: CASSLRGNGGDTQYF. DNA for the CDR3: TGTGCCAGCAGCCTCCGGGGGAATGGGGGAGATACGCAGTATTTT.

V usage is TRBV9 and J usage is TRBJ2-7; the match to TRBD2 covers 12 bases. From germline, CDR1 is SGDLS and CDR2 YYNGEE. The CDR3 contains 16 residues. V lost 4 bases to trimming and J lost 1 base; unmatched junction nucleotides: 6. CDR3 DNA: TGTGCCAGCAGCCCAAGGACTAGCGGGGTGTCCTACGAGCAGTACTTC. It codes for CASSPRTSGVSYEQYF.

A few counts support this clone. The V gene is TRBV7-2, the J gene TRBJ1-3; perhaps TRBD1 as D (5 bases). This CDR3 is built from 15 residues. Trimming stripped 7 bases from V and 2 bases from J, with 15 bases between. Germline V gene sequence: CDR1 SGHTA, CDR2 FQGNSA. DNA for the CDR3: TGTGCCAGCACCTCACCGGGACCCACTGGAAACACCATATATTTT. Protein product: CASTSPGPTGNTIYF.

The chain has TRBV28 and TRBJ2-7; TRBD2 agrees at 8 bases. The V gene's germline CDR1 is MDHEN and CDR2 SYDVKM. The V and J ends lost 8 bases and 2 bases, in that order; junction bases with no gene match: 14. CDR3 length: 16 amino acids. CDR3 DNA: TGTGCCAGCGAAAGCTCCGGGACTAGTCGCCCCTACGAGCAGTACTTC. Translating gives CASESSGTSRPYEQYF. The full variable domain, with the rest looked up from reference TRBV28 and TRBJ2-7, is DVKVTQSSRYLVKRTGEKVFLECVQDMDHENMFWYRQDPGLGLRLIYFSYDVKMKEKGDIPEGYSVSREKKERFSLILESASTNQTSMYLCASESSGTSRPYEQYFGPGTRLTVT.

DNA for the CDR3: TGTGCCAGCTCACCACAAGGGACGGAAGGCTACGAGCAGTACTTC. Its translation is CASSPQGTEGYEQYF. This chain joins TRBV18 and TRBJ2-7; D assignment may be TRBD1 or TRBD2 (5 bases each). CDR3 length: 15 amino acids. Germline-derived CDR1 and CDR2 are KGHSH and LQKENI. V lost 1 base and J 3 bases, leaving 13 bases between the germline ends.

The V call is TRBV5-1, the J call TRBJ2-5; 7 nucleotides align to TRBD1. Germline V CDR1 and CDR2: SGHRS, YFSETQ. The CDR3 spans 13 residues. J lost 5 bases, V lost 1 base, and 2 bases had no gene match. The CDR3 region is CASSLLTGETQYF. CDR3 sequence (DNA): TGCGCCAGCAGCTTGTTGACAGGGGAGACCCAGTACTTC.

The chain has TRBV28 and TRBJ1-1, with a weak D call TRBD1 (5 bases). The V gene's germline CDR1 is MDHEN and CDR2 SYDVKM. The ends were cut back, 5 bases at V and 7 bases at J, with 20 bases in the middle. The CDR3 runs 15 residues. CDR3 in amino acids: CASSPSGRLGNEAFF. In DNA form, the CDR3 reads TGTGCCAGCAGTCCATCGGGACGCCTCGGTAATGAAGCTTTCTTT. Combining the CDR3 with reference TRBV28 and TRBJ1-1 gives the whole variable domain DVKVTQSSRYLVKRTGEKVFLECVQDMDHENMFWYRQDPGLGLRLIYFSYDVKMKEKGDIPEGYSVSREKKERFSLILESASTNQTSMYLCASSPSGRLGNEAFFGQGTRLTVV.

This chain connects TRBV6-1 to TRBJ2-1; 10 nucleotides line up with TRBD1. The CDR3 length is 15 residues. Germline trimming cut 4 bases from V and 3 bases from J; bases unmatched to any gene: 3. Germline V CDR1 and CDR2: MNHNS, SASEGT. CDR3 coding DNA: TGTGCCAGCAGTGCCCGGGACAGGGGCTACAATGAGCAGTTCTTC. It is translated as CASSARDRGYNEQFF.